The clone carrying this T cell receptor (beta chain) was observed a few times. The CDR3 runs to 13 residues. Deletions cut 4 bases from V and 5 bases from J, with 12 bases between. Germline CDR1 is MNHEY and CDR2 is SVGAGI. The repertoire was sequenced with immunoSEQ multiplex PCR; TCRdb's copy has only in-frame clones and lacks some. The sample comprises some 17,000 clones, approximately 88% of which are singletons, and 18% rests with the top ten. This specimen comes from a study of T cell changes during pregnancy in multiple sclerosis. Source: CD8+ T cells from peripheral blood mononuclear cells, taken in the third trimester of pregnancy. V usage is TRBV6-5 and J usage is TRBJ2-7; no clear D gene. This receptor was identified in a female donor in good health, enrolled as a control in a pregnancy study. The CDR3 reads CASSSPDWDEQYF. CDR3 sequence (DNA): TGTGCCAGCAGTTCTCCAGACTGGGACGAGCAGTACTTC.